The source of this T cell receptor beta chain is a study of CD8 T cells in ankylosing spondylitis. This clonotype showed up just a few times. Its antigen is unknown. Whole-study findings and limits: A motif in TCR beta, a set of about 8 highly homologous variants, appeared characteristic of ankylosing spondylitis blood. In peripheral blood, disease-linked CD8+ clones occurred at relatively low frequencies. Earlier studies detected some motif variants in reactive arthritis synovial fluid and blood.

The length of the CDR3 is 19 residues. From germline, CDR1 is LGHNT and CDR2 FRNRAP. The junction had 11 bases not matched to a gene; V was cut back by 1 base and J by 4 bases. With molecular barcodes, quantitative 5'-RACE was used to make the TCR beta libraries. MiXCR was run by TCRdb on the 5' RACE reads, yielding one entry per CDR3 protein. The repertoire consists of 180,000 or so distinct CDR3 sequences, with 11% occurring once and the leading ten covering almost 30%. The TCR originated in a male donor with ankylosing spondylitis or in good health (not recorded which). The chain links TRBV12-5 to TRBJ2-3, with 13 bases aligning to TRBD2. Sequencing was performed on blood, either unsorted or a sorted T cell fraction (not recorded which). The CDR3 loop is CASGLDTGLAGAMADTQYF. The CDR3 DNA follows: TGTGCTAGTGGTTTGGACACAGGACTAGCGGGAGCTATGGCAGATACGCAGTATTTT.